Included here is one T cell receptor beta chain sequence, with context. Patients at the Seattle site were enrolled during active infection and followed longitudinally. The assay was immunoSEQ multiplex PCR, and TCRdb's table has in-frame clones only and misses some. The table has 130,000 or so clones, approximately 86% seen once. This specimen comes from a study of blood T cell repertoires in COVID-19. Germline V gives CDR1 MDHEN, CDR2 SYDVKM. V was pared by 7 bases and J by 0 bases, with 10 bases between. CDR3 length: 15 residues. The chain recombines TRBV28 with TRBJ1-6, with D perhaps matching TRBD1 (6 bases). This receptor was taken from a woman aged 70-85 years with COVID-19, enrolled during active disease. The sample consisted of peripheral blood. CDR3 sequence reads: CASTTGNSYNSPLHF. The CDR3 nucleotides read TGTGCCAGCACCACAGGGAACTCCTATAATTCACCCCTCCACTTT.